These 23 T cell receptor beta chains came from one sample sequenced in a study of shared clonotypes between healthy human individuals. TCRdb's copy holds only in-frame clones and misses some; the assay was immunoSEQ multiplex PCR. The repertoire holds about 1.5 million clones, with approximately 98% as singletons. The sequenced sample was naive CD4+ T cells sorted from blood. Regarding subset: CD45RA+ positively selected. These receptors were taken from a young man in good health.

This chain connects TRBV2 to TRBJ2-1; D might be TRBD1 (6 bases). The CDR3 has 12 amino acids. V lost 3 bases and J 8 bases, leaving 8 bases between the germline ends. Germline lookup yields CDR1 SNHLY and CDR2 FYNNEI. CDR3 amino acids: CASSEDSHEQFF. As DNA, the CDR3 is TGTGCCAGCAGTGAGGACAGTCATGAGCAGTTCTTC. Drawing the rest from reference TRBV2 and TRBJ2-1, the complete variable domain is EPEVTQTPSHQVTQMGQEVILRCVPISNHLYFYWYRQILGQKVEFLVSFYNNEISEKSEIFDDQFSVERPDGSNFTLKIRSTKLEDSAMYFCASSEDSHEQFFGPGTRLTVL.

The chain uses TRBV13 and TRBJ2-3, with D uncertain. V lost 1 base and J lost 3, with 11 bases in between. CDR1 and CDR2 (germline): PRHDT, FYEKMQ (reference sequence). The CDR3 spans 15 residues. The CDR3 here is CASSLDTFPTDTQYF. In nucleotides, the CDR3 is TGTGCCAGCAGCTTAGACACGTTCCCTACAGATACGCAGTATTTT.

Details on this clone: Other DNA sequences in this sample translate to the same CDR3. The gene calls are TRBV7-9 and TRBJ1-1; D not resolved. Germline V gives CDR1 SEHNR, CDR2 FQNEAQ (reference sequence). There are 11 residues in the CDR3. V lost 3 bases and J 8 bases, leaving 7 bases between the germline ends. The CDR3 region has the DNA TGTGCCAGCAGCTTGTTAACCGAAGCTTTCTTT. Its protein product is CASSLLTEAFF.

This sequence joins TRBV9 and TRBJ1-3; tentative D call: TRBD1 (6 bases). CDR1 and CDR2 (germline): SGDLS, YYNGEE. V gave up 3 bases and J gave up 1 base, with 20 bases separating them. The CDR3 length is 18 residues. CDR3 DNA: TGTGCCAGCAGCGGCTATACAGGGTTTCCTCGTTCTGGAAACACCATATATTTT. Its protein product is CASSGYTGFPRSGNTIYF.

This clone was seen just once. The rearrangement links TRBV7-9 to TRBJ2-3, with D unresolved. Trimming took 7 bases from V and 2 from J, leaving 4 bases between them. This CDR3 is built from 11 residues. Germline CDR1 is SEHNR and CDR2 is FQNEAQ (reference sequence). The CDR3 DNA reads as TGTGCCAGCACCATCACAGATACGCAGTATTTT. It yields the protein CASTITDTQYF.

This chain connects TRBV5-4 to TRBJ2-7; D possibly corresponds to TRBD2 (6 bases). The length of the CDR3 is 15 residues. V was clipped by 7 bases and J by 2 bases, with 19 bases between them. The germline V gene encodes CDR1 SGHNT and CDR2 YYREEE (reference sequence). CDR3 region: CASSGRSGSPYEQYF. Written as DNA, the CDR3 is TGTGCCAGCTCTGGACGTAGCGGCTCGCCCTACGAGCAGTACTTC.

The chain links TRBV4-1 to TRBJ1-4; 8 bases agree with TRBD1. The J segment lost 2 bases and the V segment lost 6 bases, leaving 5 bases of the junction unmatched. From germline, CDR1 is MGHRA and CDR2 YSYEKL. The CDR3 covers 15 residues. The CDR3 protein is CASRPTGATNEKLFF. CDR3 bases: TGCGCCAGCAGGCCGACAGGGGCCACTAATGAAAAACTGTTTTTT.

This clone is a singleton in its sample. CDR3 protein: CASRTRRSNTGELFF. In DNA, the CDR3 is TGTGCCAGCAGGACCAGGAGATCGAACACCGGGGAGCTGTTTTTT. The rearrangement links TRBV6-5 to TRBJ2-2; D is unresolved. The germline V gene has CDR1 MNHEY and CDR2 SVGAGI. V dropped 6 bases and J dropped 0 bases, with 11 bases sitting between them. The CDR3 loop spans 15 amino acids.

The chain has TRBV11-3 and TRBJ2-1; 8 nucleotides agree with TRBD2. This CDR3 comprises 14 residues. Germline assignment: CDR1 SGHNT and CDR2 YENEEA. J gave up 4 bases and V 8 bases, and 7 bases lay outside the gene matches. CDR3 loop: CASSRTSSYNEQFF. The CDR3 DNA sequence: TGTGCCAGCTCTAGGACTAGCAGTTACAATGAGCAGTTCTTC.

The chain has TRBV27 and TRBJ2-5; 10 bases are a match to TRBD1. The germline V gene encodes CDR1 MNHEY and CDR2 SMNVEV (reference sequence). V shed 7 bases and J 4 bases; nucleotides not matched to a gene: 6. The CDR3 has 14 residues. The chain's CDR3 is CASNLGQGRETQYF. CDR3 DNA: TGTGCCAGCAACCTGGGACAGGGGAGAGAGACCCAGTACTTC.

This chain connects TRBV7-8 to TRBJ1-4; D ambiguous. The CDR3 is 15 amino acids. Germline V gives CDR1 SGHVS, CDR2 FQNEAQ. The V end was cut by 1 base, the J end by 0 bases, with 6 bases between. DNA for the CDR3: TGTGCCAGCAGCTTAGAGAGGGCAACTAATGAAAAACTGTTTTTT. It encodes CASSLERATNEKLFF.

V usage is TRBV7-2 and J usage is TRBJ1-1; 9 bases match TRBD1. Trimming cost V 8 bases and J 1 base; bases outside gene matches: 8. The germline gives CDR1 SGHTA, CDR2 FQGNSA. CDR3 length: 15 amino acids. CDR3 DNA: TGTGCCAGCTTTACACAGGGGGCGACGAACACTGAAGCTTTCTTT. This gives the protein CASFTQGATNTEAFF.

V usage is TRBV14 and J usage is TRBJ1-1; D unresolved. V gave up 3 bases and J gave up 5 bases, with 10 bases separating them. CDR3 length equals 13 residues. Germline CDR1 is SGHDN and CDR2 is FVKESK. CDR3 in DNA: TGTGCCAGCAGCCATGGAGGAGAGACTGAAGCTTTCTTT. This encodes CASSHGGETEAFF.

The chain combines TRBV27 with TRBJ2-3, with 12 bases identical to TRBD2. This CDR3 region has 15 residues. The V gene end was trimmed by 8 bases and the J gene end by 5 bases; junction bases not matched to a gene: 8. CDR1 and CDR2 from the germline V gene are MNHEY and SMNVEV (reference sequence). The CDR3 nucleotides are TGTGCCAGCTGTGGACTAGCGGGACCCCTAGATACGCAGTATTTT. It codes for CASCGLAGPLDTQYF.

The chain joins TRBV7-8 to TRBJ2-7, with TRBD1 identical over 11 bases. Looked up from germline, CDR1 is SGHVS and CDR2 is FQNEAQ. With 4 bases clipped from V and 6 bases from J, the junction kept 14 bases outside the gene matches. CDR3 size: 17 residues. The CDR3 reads CASSSGQGAIWGAEQYF. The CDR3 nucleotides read TGTGCCAGCAGCTCTGGACAGGGGGCGATCTGGGGCGCCGAGCAGTACTTC.

CDR3 loop: CASSPEPGQGVLNEQFF. DNA for the CDR3: TGTGCCAGCAGCCCTGAACCGGGACAGGGAGTCCTCAATGAGCAGTTCTTC. This chain connects TRBV7-3 to TRBJ2-1; 9 bases are a match to TRBD1. Looked up from germline, CDR1 is SGHTA and CDR2 is FQGTGA. The V and J ends lost 5 bases and 6 bases, in that order; junction bases with no gene match: 14. The CDR3 consists of 17 residues.

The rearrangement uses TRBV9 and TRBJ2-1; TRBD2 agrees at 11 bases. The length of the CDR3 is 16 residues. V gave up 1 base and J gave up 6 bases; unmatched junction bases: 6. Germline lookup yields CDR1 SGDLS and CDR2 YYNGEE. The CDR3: CASSVFPLAGVNEQFF. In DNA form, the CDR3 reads TGTGCCAGCAGCGTATTCCCACTAGCGGGAGTCAATGAGCAGTTCTTC.

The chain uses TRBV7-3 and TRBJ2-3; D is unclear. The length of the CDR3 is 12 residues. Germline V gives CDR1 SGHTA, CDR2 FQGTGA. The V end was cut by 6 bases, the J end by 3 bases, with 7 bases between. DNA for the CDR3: TGTGCCAGCAGTAAACGAACAGATACGCAGTATTTT. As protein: CASSKRTDTQYF.

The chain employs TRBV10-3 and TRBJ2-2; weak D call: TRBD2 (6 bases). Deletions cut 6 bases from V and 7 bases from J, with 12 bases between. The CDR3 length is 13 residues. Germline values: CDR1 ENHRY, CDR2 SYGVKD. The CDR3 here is CAIRILANGELFF. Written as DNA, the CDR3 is TGTGCCATCAGGATACTAGCAAACGGGGAGCTGTTTTTT.

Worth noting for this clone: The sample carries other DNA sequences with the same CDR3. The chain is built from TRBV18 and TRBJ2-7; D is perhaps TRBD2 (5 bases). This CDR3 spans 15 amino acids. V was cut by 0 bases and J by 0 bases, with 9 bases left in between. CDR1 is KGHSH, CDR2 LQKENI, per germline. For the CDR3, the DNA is TGTGCCAGCTCACCACCTAGCGTAAGCTCCTACGAGCAGTACTTC. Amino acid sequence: CASSPPSVSSYEQYF.

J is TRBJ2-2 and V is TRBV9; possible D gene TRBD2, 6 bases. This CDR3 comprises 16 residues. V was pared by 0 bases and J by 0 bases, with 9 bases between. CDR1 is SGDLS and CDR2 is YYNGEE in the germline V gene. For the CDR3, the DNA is TGTGCCAGCAGCGTAGGCGGGGTCCCGAACACCGGGGAGCTGTTTTTT. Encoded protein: CASSVGGVPNTGELFF.

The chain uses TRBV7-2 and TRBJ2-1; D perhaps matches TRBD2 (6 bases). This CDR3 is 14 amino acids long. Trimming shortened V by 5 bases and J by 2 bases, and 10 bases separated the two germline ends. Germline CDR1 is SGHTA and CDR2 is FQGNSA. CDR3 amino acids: CASSRRDAYNEQFF. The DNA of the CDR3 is TGTGCCAGCAGCCGGCGGGATGCCTACAATGAGCAGTTCTTC.

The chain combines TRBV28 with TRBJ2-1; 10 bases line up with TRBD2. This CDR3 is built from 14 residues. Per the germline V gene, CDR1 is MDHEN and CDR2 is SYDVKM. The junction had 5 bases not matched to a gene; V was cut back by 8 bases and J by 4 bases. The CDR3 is CASSAGGDYNEQFF. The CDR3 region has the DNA TGTGCCAGCTCAGCGGGAGGGGATTACAATGAGCAGTTCTTC.